The 6 T cell receptor beta chains below all came from one sample that was sequenced in a study of T cell changes during pregnancy in multiple sclerosis. Libraries were prepared by immunoSEQ multiplex PCR; TCRdb keeps only in-frame clonotypes and omits some of them. The top ten hold 26% of the sample, which has about 39,000 clones, approximately 90% seen once. The starting material was CD8+ T cells from peripheral blood mononuclear cells, obtained before pregnancy. Every receptor here comes from a female donor with multiple sclerosis, enrolled in a pregnancy study.

The gene calls are TRBV27 and TRBJ2-2; D might be TRBD2 (6 bases). Trimming took 3 bases from V and 7 from J, leaving 15 bases between them. This CDR3 is built from 15 residues. CDR1 is MNHEY and CDR2 is SMNVEV in the germline V gene (reference sequence). CDR3 in DNA: TGTGCCAGCAGTTTTTTCGCGCGGGGAGGCGGGGAGCTGTTTTTT. It codes for CASSFFARGGGELFF.

This clone was seen once. The CDR3 is CASSGGTSVVNEQFF. In DNA form, the CDR3 reads TGTGCCAGCAGCGGAGGGACTAGCGTGGTTAATGAGCAGTTCTTC. This sequence joins TRBV9 and TRBJ2-1, with 10 bases lining up with TRBD2. This CDR3 region has 15 residues. Germline-derived CDR1 and CDR2 are SGDLS and YYNGEE. V gave up 3 bases and J gave up 7 bases; unmatched junction bases: 7.

This clone was seen just once. This chain links TRBV13 with TRBJ2-2; 9 nucleotides agree with TRBD1. Germline lookup yields CDR1 PRHDT and CDR2 FYEKMQ (reference sequence). The CDR3 extends over 16 amino acids. J lost 5 bases, V lost 7 bases, and 11 bases had no gene match. CDR3: CASIPQAGTGTGELFF. CDR3 coding DNA: TGTGCCAGCATCCCCCAGGCCGGGACAGGGACCGGGGAGCTGTTTTTT.

The chain uses TRBV6-6 and TRBJ2-7; no definite D call. The CDR3 is made up of 13 amino acids. V was cut by 2 bases and J by 2 bases, with 7 bases left in between. Germline V gene data show CDR1 as MNHNY and CDR2 as SVGAGI (reference sequence). The CDR3 loop reads CASSYVAAYEQYF. The CDR3 nucleotides are TGTGCCAGCAGTTACGTGGCAGCCTACGAGCAGTACTTC.

The chain carries TRBV5-1 and TRBJ2-3; TRBD2 aligns across 12 bases. The germline V gene encodes CDR1 SGHRS and CDR2 YFSETQ. V gave up 3 bases and J gave up 2 bases; unmatched junction bases: 7. The CDR3 contains 17 residues. Here the CDR3 reads CASSYLTSGRYTDTQYF. The CDR3 DNA reads TGCGCCAGCAGCTACCTGACTAGCGGGAGATACACAGATACGCAGTATTTT.

The chain's CDR3 is CAWSVQGTYNEQFF. The CDR3 DNA sequence: TGTGCCTGGAGTGTACAGGGAACTTACAATGAGCAGTTCTTC. The chain has TRBV30 and TRBJ2-1; maybe TRBD1 (6 bases). CDR1 and CDR2 (germline): GTSNPN, SVGIG (reference sequence). V lost 0 bases to trimming and J lost 4 bases, with 10 bases between them. The CDR3 length is 14 residues.